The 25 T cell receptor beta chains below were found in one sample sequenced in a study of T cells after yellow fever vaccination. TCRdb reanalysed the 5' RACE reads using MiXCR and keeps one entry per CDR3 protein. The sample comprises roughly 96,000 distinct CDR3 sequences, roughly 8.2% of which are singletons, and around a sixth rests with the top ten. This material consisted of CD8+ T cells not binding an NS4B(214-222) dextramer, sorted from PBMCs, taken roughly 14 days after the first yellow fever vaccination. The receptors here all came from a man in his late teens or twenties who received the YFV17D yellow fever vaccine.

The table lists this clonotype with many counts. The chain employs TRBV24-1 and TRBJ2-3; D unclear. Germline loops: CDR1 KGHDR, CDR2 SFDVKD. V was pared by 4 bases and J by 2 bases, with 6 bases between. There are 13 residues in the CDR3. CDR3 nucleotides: TGTGCCACCAGTGAGTACCTCACAGATACGCAGTATTTT. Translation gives CATSEYLTDTQYF.

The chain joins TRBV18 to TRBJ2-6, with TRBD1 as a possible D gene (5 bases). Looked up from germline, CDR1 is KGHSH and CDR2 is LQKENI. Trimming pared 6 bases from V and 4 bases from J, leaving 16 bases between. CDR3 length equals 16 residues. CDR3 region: CASSRDGQSGANVLTF. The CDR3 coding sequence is TGTGCCAGCTCTCGCGACGGACAATCCGGGGCCAACGTCCTGACTTTC. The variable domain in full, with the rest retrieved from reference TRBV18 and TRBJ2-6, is NAGVMQNPRHLVRRRGQEARLRCSPMKGHSHVYWYRQLPEEGLKFMVYLQKENIIDESGMPKERFSAEFPKEGPSILRIQQVVRGDSAAYFCASSRDGQSGANVLTFGAGSRLTVL.

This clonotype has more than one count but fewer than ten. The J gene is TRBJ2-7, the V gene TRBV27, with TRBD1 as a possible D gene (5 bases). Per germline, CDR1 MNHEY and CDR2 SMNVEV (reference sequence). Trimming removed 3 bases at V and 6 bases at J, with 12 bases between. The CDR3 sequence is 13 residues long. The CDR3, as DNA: TGTGCCAGCAGTTTCTACTCAGGGTCCGAGCAGTACGTC. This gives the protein CASSFYSGSEQYV.

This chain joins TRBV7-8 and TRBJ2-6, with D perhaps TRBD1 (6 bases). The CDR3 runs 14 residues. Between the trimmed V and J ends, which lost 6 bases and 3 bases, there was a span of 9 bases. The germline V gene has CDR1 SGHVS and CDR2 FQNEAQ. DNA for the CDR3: TGTGCCAGCAGTATAGGGGGTGGGGCCAACGTCCTGACTTTC. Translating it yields CASSIGGGANVLTF.

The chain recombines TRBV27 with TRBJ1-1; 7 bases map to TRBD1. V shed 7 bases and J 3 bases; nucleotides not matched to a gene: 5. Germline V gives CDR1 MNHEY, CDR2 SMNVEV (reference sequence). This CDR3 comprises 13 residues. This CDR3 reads CASTHRGDTEAFF. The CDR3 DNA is TGTGCCAGCACCCACAGGGGTGACACTGAAGCTTTCTTT.

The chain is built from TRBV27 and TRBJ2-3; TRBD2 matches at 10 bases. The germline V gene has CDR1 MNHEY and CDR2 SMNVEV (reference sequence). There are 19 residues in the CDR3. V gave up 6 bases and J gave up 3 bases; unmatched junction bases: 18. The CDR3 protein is CASRRGEPGLALATDTQYF. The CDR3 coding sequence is TGTGCCAGCAGGCGTGGGGAGCCGGGACTAGCGCTCGCTACAGATACGCAGTATTTT.

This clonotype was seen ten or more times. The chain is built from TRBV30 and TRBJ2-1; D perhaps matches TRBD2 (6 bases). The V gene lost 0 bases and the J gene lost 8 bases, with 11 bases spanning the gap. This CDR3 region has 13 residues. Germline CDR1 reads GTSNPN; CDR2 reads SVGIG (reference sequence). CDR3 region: CAWSVGGAHEQFF. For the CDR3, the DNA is TGTGCCTGGAGTGTAGGCGGGGCCCATGAGCAGTTCTTC.

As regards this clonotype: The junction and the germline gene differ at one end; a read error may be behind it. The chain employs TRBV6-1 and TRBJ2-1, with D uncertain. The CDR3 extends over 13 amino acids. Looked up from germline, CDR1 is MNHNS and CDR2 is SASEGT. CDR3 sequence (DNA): TGTGCCAGCGGTGAAGCGAGGTCCATTGAGCAGTTCTTC. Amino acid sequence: CASGEARSIEQFF.

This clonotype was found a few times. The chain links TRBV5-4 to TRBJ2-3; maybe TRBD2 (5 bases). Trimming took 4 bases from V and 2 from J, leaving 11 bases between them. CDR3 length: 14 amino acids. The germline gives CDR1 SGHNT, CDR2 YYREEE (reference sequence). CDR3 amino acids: CASSPGLFTDTQYF. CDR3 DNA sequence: TGTGCCAGCAGCCCTGGACTCTTCACAGATACGCAGTATTTT.

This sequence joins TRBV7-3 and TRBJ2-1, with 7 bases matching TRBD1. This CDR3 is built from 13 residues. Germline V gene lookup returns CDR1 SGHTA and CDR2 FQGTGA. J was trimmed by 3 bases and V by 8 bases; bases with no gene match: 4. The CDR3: CASGWDSYNEQFF. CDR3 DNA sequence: TGTGCCAGCGGGTGGGACAGCTACAATGAGCAGTTCTTC.

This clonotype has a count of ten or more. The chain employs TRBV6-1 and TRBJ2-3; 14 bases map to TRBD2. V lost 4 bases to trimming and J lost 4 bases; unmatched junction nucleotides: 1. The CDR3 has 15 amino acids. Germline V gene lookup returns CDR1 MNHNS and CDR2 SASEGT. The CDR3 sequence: CASSGLAGGPDTQYF. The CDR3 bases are TGTGCCAGCAGTGGACTAGCGGGGGGGCCAGATACGCAGTATTTT.

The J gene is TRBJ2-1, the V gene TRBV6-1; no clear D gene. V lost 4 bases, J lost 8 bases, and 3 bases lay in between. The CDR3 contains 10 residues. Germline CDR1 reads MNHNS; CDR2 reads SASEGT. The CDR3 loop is CASSGYEQFF. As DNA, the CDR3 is TGTGCCAGCAGTGGGTATGAGCAGTTCTTC.

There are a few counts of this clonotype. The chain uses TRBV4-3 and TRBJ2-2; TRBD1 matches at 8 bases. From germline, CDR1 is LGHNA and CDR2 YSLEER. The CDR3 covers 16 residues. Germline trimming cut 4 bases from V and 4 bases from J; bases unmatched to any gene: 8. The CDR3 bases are TGCGCCAGCAGCCGAGGACAGGGCGTCGGCACCGGGGAGCTGTTTTTT. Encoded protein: CASSRGQGVGTGELFF.

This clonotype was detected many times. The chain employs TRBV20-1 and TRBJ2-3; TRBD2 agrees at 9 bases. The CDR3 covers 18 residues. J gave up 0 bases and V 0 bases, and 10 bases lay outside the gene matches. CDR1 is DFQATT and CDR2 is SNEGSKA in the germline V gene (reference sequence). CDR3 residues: CSAREITSGGLSTDTQYF. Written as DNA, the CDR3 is TGCAGTGCTAGAGAAATTACCAGCGGGGGGCTGAGCACAGATACGCAGTATTTT.

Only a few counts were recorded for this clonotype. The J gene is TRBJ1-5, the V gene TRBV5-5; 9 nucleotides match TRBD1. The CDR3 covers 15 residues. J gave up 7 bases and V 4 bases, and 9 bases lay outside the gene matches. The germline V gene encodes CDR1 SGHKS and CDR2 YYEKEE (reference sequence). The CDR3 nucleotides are TGTGCCAGCAGCGCCGGACAGGGGTTGGGACAGCCCCAGCATTTT. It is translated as CASSAGQGLGQPQHF.

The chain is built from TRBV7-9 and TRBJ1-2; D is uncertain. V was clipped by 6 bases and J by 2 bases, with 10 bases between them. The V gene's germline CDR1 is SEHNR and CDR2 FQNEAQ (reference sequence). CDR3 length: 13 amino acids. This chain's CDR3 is CASRLTENYGYTF. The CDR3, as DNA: TGTGCCAGCAGACTAACAGAGAACTATGGCTACACCTTC.

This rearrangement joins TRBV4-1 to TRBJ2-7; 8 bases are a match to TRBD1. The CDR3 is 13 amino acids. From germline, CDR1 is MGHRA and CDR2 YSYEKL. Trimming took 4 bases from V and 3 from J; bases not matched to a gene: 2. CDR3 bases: TGCGCCAGCAGCCGCGGACAGGGCTACGAGCAGTACGTC. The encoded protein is CASSRGQGYEQYV.

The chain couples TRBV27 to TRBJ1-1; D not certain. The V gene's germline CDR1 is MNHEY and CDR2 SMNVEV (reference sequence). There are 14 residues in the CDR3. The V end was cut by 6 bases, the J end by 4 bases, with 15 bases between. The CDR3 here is CASRPGDWGTEAFF. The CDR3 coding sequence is TGTGCCAGCAGACCAGGTGATTGGGGCACTGAAGCTTTCTTT.

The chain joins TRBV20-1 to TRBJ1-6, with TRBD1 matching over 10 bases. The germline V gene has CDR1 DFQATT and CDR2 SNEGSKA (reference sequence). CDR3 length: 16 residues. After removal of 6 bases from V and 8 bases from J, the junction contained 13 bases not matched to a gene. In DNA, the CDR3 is TGCAGTGCCTATTACTTAGGACAGGGGGTTTATTCACCCCTCCACTTT. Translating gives CSAYYLGQGVYSPLHF.

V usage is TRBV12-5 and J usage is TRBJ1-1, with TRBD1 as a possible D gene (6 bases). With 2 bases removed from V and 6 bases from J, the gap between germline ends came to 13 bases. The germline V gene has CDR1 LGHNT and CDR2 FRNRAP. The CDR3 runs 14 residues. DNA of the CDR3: TGTGCTAGTGGTTTGCCCGCAGGGGCGGCTGAAGCTTTCTTT. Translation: CASGLPAGAAEAFF.

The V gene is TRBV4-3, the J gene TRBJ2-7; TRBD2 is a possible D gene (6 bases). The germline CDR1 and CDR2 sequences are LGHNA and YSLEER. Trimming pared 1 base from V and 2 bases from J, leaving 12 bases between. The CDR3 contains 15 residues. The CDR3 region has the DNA TGCGCCAGCAGCCAAGGGCCCGGGGGAGCCTACGAGCAGTACTTC. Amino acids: CASSQGPGGAYEQYF.

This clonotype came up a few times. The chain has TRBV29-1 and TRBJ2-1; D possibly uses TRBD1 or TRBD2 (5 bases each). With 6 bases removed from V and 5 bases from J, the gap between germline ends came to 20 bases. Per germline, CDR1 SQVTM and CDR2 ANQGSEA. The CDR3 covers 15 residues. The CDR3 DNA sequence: TGCAGCGTGTTACGGGACGCCCGACCCAACAATGAGCAGTTCTTC. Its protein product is CSVLRDARPNNEQFF.

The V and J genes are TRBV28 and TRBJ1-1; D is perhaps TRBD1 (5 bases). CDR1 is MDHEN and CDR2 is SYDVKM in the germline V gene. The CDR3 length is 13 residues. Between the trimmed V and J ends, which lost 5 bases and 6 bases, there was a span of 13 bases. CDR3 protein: CASSVSWGAEAFF. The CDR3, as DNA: TGTGCCAGCAGTGTAAGTTGGGGGGCTGAAGCTTTCTTT.

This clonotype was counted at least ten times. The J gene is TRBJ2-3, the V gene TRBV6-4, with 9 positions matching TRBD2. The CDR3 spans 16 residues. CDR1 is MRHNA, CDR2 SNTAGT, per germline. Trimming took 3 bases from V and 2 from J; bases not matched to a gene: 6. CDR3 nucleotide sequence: TGTGCCAGCAGTGAAAGAGCGGGGGGCCCCACAGATACGCAGTATTTT. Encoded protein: CASSERAGGPTDTQYF.

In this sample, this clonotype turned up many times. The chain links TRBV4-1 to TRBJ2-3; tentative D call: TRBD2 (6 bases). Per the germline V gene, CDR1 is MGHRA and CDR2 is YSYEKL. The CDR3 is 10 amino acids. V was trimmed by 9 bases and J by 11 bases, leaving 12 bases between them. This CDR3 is CASGGAGQYF. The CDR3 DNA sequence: TGCGCCAGTGGCGGGGCGGGGCAGTATTTT.